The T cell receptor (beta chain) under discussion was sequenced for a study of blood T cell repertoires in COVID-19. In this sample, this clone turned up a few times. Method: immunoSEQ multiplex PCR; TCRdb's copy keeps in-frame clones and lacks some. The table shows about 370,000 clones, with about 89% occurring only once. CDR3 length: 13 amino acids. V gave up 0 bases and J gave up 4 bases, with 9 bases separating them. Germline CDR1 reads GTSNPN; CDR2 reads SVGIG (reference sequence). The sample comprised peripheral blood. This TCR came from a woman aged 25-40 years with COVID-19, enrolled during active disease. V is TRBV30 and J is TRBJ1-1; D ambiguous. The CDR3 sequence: CAWSVSPGTEAFF. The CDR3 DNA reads TGTGCCTGGAGTGTAAGTCCGGGCACTGAAGCTTTCTTT.